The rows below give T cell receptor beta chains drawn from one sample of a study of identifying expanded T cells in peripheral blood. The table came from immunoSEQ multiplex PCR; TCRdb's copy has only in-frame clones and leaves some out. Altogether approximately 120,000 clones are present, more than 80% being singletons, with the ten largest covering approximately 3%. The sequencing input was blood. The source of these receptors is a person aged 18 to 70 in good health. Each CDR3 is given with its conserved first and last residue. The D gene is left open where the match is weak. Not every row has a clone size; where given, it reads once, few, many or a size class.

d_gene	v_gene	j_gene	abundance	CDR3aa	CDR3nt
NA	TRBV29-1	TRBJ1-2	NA	CSVGKNYGYTF	TGCAGCGTTGGAAAAAACTATGGCTACACCTTC
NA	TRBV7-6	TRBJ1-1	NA	CARGRGDVDHEAFF	TGTGCCCGCGGTCGGGGGGACGTTGATCATGAAGCTTTCTTT
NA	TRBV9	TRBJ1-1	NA	CASSPRRSYMNTEAFF	TGTGCCAGCAGCCCAAGGAGGAGCTACATGAACACTGAAGCTTTCTTT
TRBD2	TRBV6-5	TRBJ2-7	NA	CASRQSGEAYEQYF	TGTGCCAGCAGACAGAGCGGGGAGGCCTACGAGCAGTACTTC
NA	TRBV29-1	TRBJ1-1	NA	CSGSFSGRTEAFF	TGCAGCGGATCTTTTTCGGGGCGCACTGAAGCTTTCTTT
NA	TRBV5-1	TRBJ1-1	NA	CASWKVNTEAFF	TGCGCCAGCTGGAAAGTGAACACTGAAGCTTTCTTT
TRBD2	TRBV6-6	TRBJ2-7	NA	CASSPLAGGDYEQYF	TGTGCCAGCAGCCCCCTGGCGGGGGGCGACTACGAGCAGTACTTC
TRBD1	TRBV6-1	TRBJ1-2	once	CASSIQGAQSGYTF	TGTGCCAGCAGTATACAGGGGGCGCAATCCGGCTACACCTTC
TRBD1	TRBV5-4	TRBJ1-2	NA	CASSIRDRGLEGYTF	TGTGCCAGCAGCATCCGGGACAGGGGATTGGAAGGCTACACCTTC
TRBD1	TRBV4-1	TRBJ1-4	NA	CASSAPGQGEKKLFF	TGCGCCAGCAGCGCGCCGGGACAGGGGGAAAAAAAACTGTTTTTT
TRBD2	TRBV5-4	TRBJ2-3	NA	CASSGTSGITDTQYF	TGTGCCAGCAGCGGGACTAGTGGGATAACAGATACGCAGTATTTT
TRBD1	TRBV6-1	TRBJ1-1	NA	CASSEALGGQGAFF	TGTGCCAGCAGTGAAGCGCTCGGGGGACAGGGGGCTTTCTTT
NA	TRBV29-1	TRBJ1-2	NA	CSVSGYTF	TGCAGCGTTTCTGGCTACACCTTC
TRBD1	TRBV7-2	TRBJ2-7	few	CASSSRVTGGTQYF	TGTGCCAGCAGCTCGCGGGTTACAGGGGGCACACAGTACTTC
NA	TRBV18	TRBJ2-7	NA	CASSLHRDSSAYEQYF	TGTGCCAGCTCTCTCCACCGGGACTCCTCCGCCTACGAGCAGTACTTC
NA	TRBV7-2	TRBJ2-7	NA	CASSSPQGNLPREQYF	TGTGCCAGCAGCTCGCCACAGGGAAATCTTCCTCGGGAGCAGTACTTC
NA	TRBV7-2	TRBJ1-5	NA	CASSSDGTFLPQHF	TGTGCCAGCAGCTCCGACGGGACATTTTTGCCCCAGCATTTT
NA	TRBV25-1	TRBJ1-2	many	CASSEIGGELKGGGYTF	TGTGCCAGCAGTGAAATTGGGGGTGAACTTAAAGGAGGTGGCTACACCTTC
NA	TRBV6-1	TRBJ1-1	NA	CASSAKGMNTEAFF	TGTGCCAGCAGTGCGAAGGGGATGAACACTGAAGCTTTCTTT
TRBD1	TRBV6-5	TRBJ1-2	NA	CASSYRGDSAYGYTF	TGTGCCAGCAGTTACCGGGGGGACAGCGCATATGGCTACACCTTC
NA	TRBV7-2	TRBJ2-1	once	CASSSGGNEQFF	TGTGCCAGCAGCTCAGGAGGGAATGAGCAGTTCTTC
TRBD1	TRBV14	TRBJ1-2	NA	CASSHDRGLGYTF	TGTGCCAGCAGCCACGACAGGGGGCTTGGCTACACCTTC
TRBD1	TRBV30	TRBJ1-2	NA	CAWRPPGTGGNYGYTF	TGTGCCTGGAGGCCCCCCGGGACAGGGGGTAACTATGGCTACACCTTC
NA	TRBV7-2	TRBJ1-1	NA	CASSRTFAEAFF	TGTGCCAGCAGCCGGACCTTCGCTGAAGCTTTCTTT
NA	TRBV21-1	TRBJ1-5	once	CASSKELRVRHQPQHF	TGTGCCAGCAGCAAAGAATTGAGGGTTCGACATCAGCCCCAGCATTTT
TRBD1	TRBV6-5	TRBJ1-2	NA	CASSYYTGGYGYTF	TGTGCCAGCAGTTACTACACAGGGGGCTATGGCTACACCTTC
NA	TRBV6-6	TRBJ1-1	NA	CASSYSGNGDTEAFF	TGTGCCAGCAGTTACTCGGGGAATGGGGACACTGAAGCTTTCTTT
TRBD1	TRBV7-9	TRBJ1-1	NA	CASSQIRDRGRGSTEAFF	TGTGCCAGCAGTCAAATCCGGGACAGGGGGCGAGGAAGCACTGAAGCTTTCTTT
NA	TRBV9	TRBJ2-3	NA	CASSVVVTDTQYF	TGTGCCAGCAGCGTAGTTGTTACAGATACGCAGTATTTT
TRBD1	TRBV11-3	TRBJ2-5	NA	CASSPGQGFFGTQETQYF	TGTGCCAGCAGCCCGGGACAGGGGTTTTTTGGTACACAAGAGACCCAGTACTTC
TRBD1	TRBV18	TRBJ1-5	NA	CASTDRGDGNQPQHF	TGTGCCAGCACGGACAGGGGCGATGGCAATCAGCCCCAGCATTTT
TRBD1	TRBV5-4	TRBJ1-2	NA	CASSPLQGYYGYTF	TGTGCCAGCAGTCCATTACAGGGGTACTATGGCTACACCTTC
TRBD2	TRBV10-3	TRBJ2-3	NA	CAISEFSTSGGLTDTQYF	TGTGCCATCAGTGAGTTCTCCACTAGCGGGGGTCTTACAGATACGCAGTATTTT
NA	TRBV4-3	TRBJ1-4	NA	CASSQVSGTNEKLFF	TGCGCCAGCAGCCAGGTTTCAGGGACTAATGAAAAACTGTTTTTT
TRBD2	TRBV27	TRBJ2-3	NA	CASSSLAGGTDTQYF	TGTGCCAGCAGTTCACTAGCGGGGGGCACAGATACGCAGTATTTT
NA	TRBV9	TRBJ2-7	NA	CASSIARGGEQYF	TGTGCCAGCAGCATAGCCAGGGGTGGCGAGCAGTACTTC
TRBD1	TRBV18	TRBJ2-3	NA	CASSPSRGQGTDTQYF	TGTGCCAGCTCACCCTCTCGAGGACAGGGCACAGATACGCAGTATTTT
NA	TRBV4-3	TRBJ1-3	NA	CASSPSDSGSGNTIYF	TGCGCCAGCAGCCCCTCCGATAGCGGCTCTGGAAACACCATATATTTT
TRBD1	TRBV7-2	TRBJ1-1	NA	CASSPSGTENTEAFF	TGTGCCAGCAGCCCCTCCGGGACAGAGAACACTGAAGCTTTCTTT
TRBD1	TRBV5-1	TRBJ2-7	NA	CASSQDRGEQYF	TGCGCCAGCAGCCAAGACAGGGGCGAGCAGTACTTC
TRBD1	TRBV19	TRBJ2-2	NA	CASSIQTGFHANTGELFF	TGTGCCAGTAGTATCCAGACAGGGTTTCACGCGAACACCGGGGAGCTGTTTTTT
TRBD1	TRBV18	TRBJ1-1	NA	CASSPWDSQNTEAFF	TGTGCCAGCTCACCCTGGGACAGTCAGAACACTGAAGCTTTCTTT
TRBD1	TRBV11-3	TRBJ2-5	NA	CASSLEQGAYGTQYF	TGTGCCAGCAGCTTAGAACAGGGGGCATATGGGACCCAGTACTTC
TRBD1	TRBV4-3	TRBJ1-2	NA	CASSQGQFSNYGYTF	TGCGCCAGCAGCCAGGGACAGTTTTCTAACTATGGCTACACCTTC
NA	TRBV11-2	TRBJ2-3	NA	CASSHQLFSTDTQYF	TGTGCCAGCAGCCATCAGTTATTTAGCACAGATACGCAGTATTTT
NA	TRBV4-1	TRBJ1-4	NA	CASSRDVEKLFF	TGCGCCAGCAGCCGAGACGTGGAAAAACTGTTTTTT
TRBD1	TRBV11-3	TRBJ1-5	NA	CASSSSGQGTPNQPQHF	TGTGCCAGCAGCTCATCCGGACAGGGGACTCCTAATCAGCCCCAGCATTTT
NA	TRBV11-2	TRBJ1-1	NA	CASSYMNTEAFF	TGTGCCAGCAGCTACATGAACACTGAAGCTTTCTTT
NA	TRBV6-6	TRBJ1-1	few	CASTSWRQSWAEAFF	TGTGCCAGCACCTCATGGCGACAGTCGTGGGCTGAAGCTTTCTTT
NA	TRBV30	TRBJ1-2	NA	CAWSWTASYTF	TGTGCCTGGAGTTGGACAGCGAGCTACACCTTC
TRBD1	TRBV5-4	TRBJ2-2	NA	CAIPLLGPGQDVLFF	TGTGCCATCCCCCTTTTAGGCCCGGGACAGGATGTGCTGTTTTTT
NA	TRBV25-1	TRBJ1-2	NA	CASSEGGPPYGYTF	TGTGCCAGCAGTGAGGGGGGACCTCCCTATGGCTACACCTTC
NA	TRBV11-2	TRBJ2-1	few	CASSLTHGSYNEQFF	TGTGCCAGCAGCTTAACCCATGGCAGCTACAATGAGCAGTTCTTC